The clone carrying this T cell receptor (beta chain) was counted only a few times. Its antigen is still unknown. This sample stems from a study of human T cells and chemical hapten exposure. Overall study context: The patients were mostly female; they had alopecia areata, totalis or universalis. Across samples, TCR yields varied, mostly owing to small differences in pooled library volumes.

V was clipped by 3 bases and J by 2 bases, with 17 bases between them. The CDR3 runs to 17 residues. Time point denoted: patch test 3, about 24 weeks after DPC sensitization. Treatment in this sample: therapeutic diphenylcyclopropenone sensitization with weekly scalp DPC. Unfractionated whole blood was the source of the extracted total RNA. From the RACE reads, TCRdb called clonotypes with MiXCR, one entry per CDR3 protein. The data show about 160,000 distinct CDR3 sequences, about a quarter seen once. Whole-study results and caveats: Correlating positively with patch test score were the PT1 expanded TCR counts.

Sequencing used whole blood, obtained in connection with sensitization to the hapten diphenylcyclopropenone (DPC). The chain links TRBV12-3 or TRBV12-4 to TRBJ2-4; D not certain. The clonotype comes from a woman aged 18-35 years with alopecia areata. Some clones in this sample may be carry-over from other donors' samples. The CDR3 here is CASSLREEARSKNIQYF. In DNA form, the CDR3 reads TGTGCCAGCAGTTTGAGAGAGGAAGCGAGGTCCAAAAACATTCAGTACTTC.